These T cell receptor beta chains were read from a single sample in a study of tumor and adjacent non-tumor tissue in lung cancer. TCRdb reanalysed the multiplex PCR reads using MiXCR and keeps one entry per CDR3 protein. The table lists 120,000 or so distinct CDR3 sequences, roughly 64% of them singletons. Sequenced input: lung tumor tissue. These receptors all stem from a man younger than 40 with non-small cell lung cancer. CDR3s include the opening cysteine and the closing phenylalanine or tryptophan. Fields, in order: J gene, D gene, clone size, V gene, CDR3 protein, CDR3 DNA. The D gene is left open where the match is weak. A clone size is listed for some rows: how often the clone was seen (once, few, many), or a class if it is expanded.

J gene: TRBJ2-4
D gene: -
clone size: once
V gene: TRBV4-1
CDR3 protein: CTNSQVGARGSKNIQYF
CDR3 DNA: TGCACCAACAGCCAAGTAGGGGCGAGGGGATCCAAAAACATTCAGTACTTC

J gene: TRBJ1-6
D gene: -
clone size: -
V gene: TRBV25-1
CDR3 protein: CASSEWTARNSPLHF
CDR3 DNA: TGTGCCAGCAGTGAATGGACAGCGAGAAATTCACCCCTCCACTTT

J gene: TRBJ2-3
D gene: TRBD2
clone size: -
V gene: TRBV7-8
CDR3 protein: CASSPSGLAGNTDTQYF
CDR3 DNA: TGTGCCAGCAGCCCTTCGGGACTAGCAGGGAACACAGATACGCAGTATTTT

J gene: TRBJ2-2
D gene: TRBD1
clone size: -
V gene: TRBV6-2/TRBV6-3
CDR3 protein: CASSETTGARARATAGELFF
CDR3 DNA: TGTGCCAGCAGTGAAACCACAGGGGCCCGCGCGAGGGCCACGGCCGGGGAACTGTTTTTT

J gene: TRBJ2-1
D gene: -
clone size: few
V gene: TRBV24-1
CDR3 protein: CATRQGYGSYNEQFF
CDR3 DNA: TGTGCCACCAGACAAGGATATGGCTCCTACAATGAGCAGTTCTTC

J gene: TRBJ2-1
D gene: -
clone size: -
V gene: TRBV20-1
CDR3 protein: CSARALLAVGSHNEQFF
CDR3 DNA: TGCAGTGCTAGAGCCCTGTTAGCGGTGGGATCCCACAATGAGCAGTTCTTC

J gene: TRBJ2-2
D gene: TRBD2
clone size: -
V gene: TRBV6-1
CDR3 protein: CASIYRRLAGGYTGELFF
CDR3 DNA: TGTGCCAGCATTTATCGCAGACTAGCGGGAGGGTATACCGGGGAGCTGTTTTTT

J gene: TRBJ1-4
D gene: TRBD1
clone size: -
V gene: TRBV10-3
CDR3 protein: CANSEKTGTEGLNEKLFF
CDR3 DNA: TGTGCCAACAGTGAAAAGACAGGGACAGAAGGACTTAATGAAAAACTGTTTTTT

J gene: TRBJ2-3
D gene: -
clone size: -
V gene: TRBV28
CDR3 protein: CASREGLATDTQYF
CDR3 DNA: TGTGCCAGCAGAGAAGGGTTAGCCACAGATACGCAGTATTTT

J gene: TRBJ1-4
D gene: -
clone size: few
V gene: TRBV20-1
CDR3 protein: CSARDPRGANEKLFF
CDR3 DNA: TGCAGTGCTAGAGACCCCAGGGGTGCTAATGAAAAACTGTTTTTT

J gene: TRBJ1-2
D gene: -
clone size: -
V gene: TRBV6-5
CDR3 protein: CACSYSNREHDGHTF
CDR3 DNA: TGTGCCTGCAGTTACTCGAACAGGGAGCACGATGGCCACACCTTC

J gene: TRBJ2-1
D gene: TRBD2
clone size: -
V gene: TRBV11-2
CDR3 protein: CTSSRQRGVLNEQFF
CDR3 DNA: TGTACCAGCAGCCGACAGCGGGGGGTATTGAATGAGCAGTTCTTC

J gene: TRBJ2-1
D gene: TRBD2
clone size: -
V gene: TRBV12-3/TRBV12-4
CDR3 protein: CVNSFRLAGGLWNEQFF
CDR3 DNA: TGTGTCAACAGTTTCAGACTAGCGGGGGGCTTGTGGAATGAGCAGTTCTTC

J gene: TRBJ2-7
D gene: -
clone size: -
V gene: TRBV14
CDR3 protein: CASSPGAAYSYEQYF
CDR3 DNA: TGTGCCAGCAGCCCCGGCGCAGCGTACTCCTACGAGCAGTACTTC

J gene: TRBJ1-6
D gene: -
clone size: -
V gene: TRBV6-1
CDR3 protein: CISRAGSYGSPLHF
CDR3 DNA: TGTATCAGCAGAGCCGGGAGCTACGGTTCACCCCTCCACTTT

J gene: TRBJ2-5
D gene: -
clone size: -
V gene: TRBV19
CDR3 protein: CASSPGLQETQYF
CDR3 DNA: TGTGCCAGTAGTCCGGGACTGCAAGAGACCCAGTACTTC

J gene: TRBJ2-7
D gene: TRBD1
clone size: -
V gene: TRBV5-1
CDR3 protein: CASSDEPGTGSYEEYF
CDR3 DNA: TGCGCCAGCAGCGATGAACCCGGGACAGGATCCTACGAGGAGTACTTC

J gene: TRBJ2-7
D gene: TRBD2
clone size: -
V gene: TRBV11-2
CDR3 protein: CASNLEELGGTYEQYF
CDR3 DNA: TGTGCTAGCAACTTAGAAGAATTGGGGGGGACCTACGAGCAGTACTTC

J gene: TRBJ2-7
D gene: -
clone size: -
V gene: TRBV9
CDR3 protein: CASSPQPGSYEQYF
CDR3 DNA: TGTGCCAGCAGCCCCCAGCCCGGCTCCTACGAGCAGTACTTC

J gene: TRBJ1-3
D gene: -
clone size: many
V gene: TRBV10-3
CDR3 protein: CASGDGPSSGNTIYF
CDR3 DNA: TGTGCCAGCGGGGACGGCCCGTCATCTGGAAACACCATATATTTT

J gene: TRBJ2-3
D gene: -
clone size: few
V gene: TRBV28
CDR3 protein: CASSQMEDTQYF
CDR3 DNA: TGTGCCAGCAGCCAGATGGAAGATACGCAGTATTTT

J gene: TRBJ2-7
D gene: -
clone size: -
V gene: TRBV29-1
CDR3 protein: CSAPGQGPNEQYF
CDR3 DNA: TGCAGCGCCCCGGGACAAGGGCCCAACGAGCAGTACTTC

J gene: TRBJ2-5
D gene: TRBD1
clone size: many
V gene: TRBV6-5
CDR3 protein: CASSNPTGGRETQYF
CDR3 DNA: TGTGCCAGCAGTAATCCGACAGGGGGAAGAGAGACCCAGTACTTC

J gene: TRBJ2-3
D gene: TRBD1
clone size: -
V gene: TRBV11-2
CDR3 protein: CASERDRTADTQYF
CDR3 DNA: TGTGCCAGTGAAAGGGACAGAACAGCAGATACGCAGTATTTT

J gene: TRBJ1-3
D gene: -
clone size: once
V gene: TRBV30
CDR3 protein: CARKRSGNTIYF
CDR3 DNA: TGTGCCAGGAAAAGATCTGGAAACACCATATATTTT

J gene: TRBJ2-3
D gene: TRBD2
clone size: -
V gene: TRBV5-4
CDR3 protein: CSSSSGLAVGPGSDTQYF
CDR3 DNA: TGTTCCAGCAGTTCGGGACTAGCGGTGGGGCCAGGGTCAGATACGCAGTATTTT

J gene: TRBJ2-1
D gene: TRBD2
clone size: many
V gene: TRBV20-1
CDR3 protein: CSAPLAGGADEQFF
CDR3 DNA: TGCAGTGCGCCGCTGGCGGGAGGGGCCGATGAGCAGTTCTTC

J gene: TRBJ1-4
D gene: -
clone size: -
V gene: TRBV6-1
CDR3 protein: CPSSVINEKLFF
CDR3 DNA: TGTCCCAGCAGTGTCATCAATGAAAAACTATTTTTT

J gene: TRBJ2-1
D gene: TRBD2
clone size: -
V gene: TRBV20-1
CDR3 protein: CSANQWTSVSSYNERFF
CDR3 DNA: TGCAGTGCTAATCAGTGGACTAGCGTGAGCTCCTACAATGAGCGGTTCTTC

J gene: TRBJ2-5
D gene: -
clone size: -
V gene: TRBV28
CDR3 protein: CASSLTRAYQETQYF
CDR3 DNA: TGTGCCAGCAGTCTGACTAGGGCGTACCAAGAGACCCAGTACTTC

J gene: TRBJ2-1
D gene: -
clone size: -
V gene: TRBV5-1
CDR3 protein: CASSLGGGMNEQFF
CDR3 DNA: TGCGCCAGCAGCTTAGGGGGAGGAATGAATGAGCAGTTCTTC

J gene: TRBJ2-7
D gene: TRBD1
clone size: -
V gene: TRBV4-3
CDR3 protein: CASSHDSYGQGRYEQYF
CDR3 DNA: TGTGCCAGCAGCCATGATTCCTACGGACAGGGGCGTTATGAGCAGTACTTC

J gene: TRBJ1-2
D gene: -
clone size: many
V gene: TRBV6-1
CDR3 protein: CASSTDRGSYGYTF
CDR3 DNA: TGTGCCAGCAGTACTGACAGAGGCTCCTATGGCTACACCTTC

J gene: TRBJ1-1
D gene: -
clone size: -
V gene: TRBV4-3
CDR3 protein: CASSSGLGGARNSGAFF
CDR3 DNA: TGCGCCAGCAGCAGTGGGCTAGGGGGGGCAAGGAACTCTGGAGCTTTCTTT

J gene: TRBJ1-6
D gene: TRBD1
clone size: -
V gene: TRBV11-1
CDR3 protein: CTSSLGTGKDSPHHF
CDR3 DNA: TGTACCAGCAGCTTAGGGACAGGAAAGGATTCACCCCACCACTTT

J gene: TRBJ1-3
D gene: -
clone size: many
V gene: TRBV6-1
CDR3 protein: CASSEVPENTIYF
CDR3 DNA: TGTGCCAGCAGTGAAGTGCCAGAAAACACCATATATTTT

J gene: TRBJ1-5
D gene: -
clone size: -
V gene: TRBV4-1
CDR3 protein: CASRREGRGHQPQHF
CDR3 DNA: TGCGCCAGCAGACGAGAGGGCAGGGGTCATCAGCCCCAGCATTTT

J gene: TRBJ2-7
D gene: -
clone size: many
V gene: TRBV12-3/TRBV12-4
CDR3 protein: CASSPTGQFSWEQYF
CDR3 DNA: TGTGCCAGCAGTCCCACAGGACAGTTCTCGTGGGAGCAGTACTTC

J gene: TRBJ2-5
D gene: TRBD2
clone size: -
V gene: TRBV11-1
CDR3 protein: CASSSRGVGLDIRETQYF
CDR3 DNA: TGTGCCAGCAGCTCGCGCGGAGTGGGACTAGATATCCGGGAGACCCAGTACTTC

J gene: TRBJ2-3
D gene: -
clone size: -
V gene: TRBV5-4
CDR3 protein: CASSVFADTRYF
CDR3 DNA: TGTGCCAGCAGCGTATTCGCAGATACACGGTATTTT

J gene: TRBJ2-4
D gene: -
clone size: -
V gene: TRBV20-1
CDR3 protein: CSVSVVGRAKNIQYF
CDR3 DNA: TGCAGTGTTAGCGTGGTAGGGAGAGCCAAAAATATTCAATACTTC

J gene: TRBJ2-5
D gene: TRBD2
clone size: few
V gene: TRBV20-1
CDR3 protein: CSTTSNSGRDQETQYF
CDR3 DNA: TGCAGTACTACATCCAATAGCGGGAGGGACCAAGAGACCCAGTACTTC

J gene: TRBJ2-2
D gene: -
clone size: many
V gene: TRBV7-8
CDR3 protein: CASSLDVLRQNTGELFF
CDR3 DNA: TGTGCCAGCAGCTTAGACGTTTTGCGCCAAAACACCGGGGAGCTGTTTTTT

J gene: TRBJ1-6
D gene: -
clone size: -
V gene: TRBV12-3/TRBV12-4
CDR3 protein: CASSLEQHSPLHF
CDR3 DNA: TGTGCCAGCAGTTTAGAACAACATTCACCCCTCCACTTT

J gene: TRBJ2-6
D gene: TRBD2
clone size: -
V gene: TRBV12-3/TRBV12-4
CDR3 protein: CASSLKGLAGDSGANVLTF
CDR3 DNA: TGTGCCAGCAGTTTGAAGGGCCTAGCGGGCGACTCTGGGGCCAACGTCCTGACTTTC

J gene: TRBJ2-5
D gene: TRBD1
clone size: many
V gene: TRBV6-2/TRBV6-3
CDR3 protein: CASSRQGAKVETQYF
CDR3 DNA: TGTGCCAGCAGCAGACAGGGGGCTAAAGTGGAGACCCAGTACTTC

J gene: TRBJ2-7
D gene: -
clone size: once
V gene: TRBV6-2/TRBV6-3
CDR3 protein: CVSSYSVGGYEQYF
CDR3 DNA: TGTGTCAGCAGTTACTCGGTAGGTGGCTACGAGCAGTACTTC

J gene: TRBJ2-1
D gene: -
clone size: large
V gene: TRBV11-3
CDR3 protein: CASSLVPDEQFF
CDR3 DNA: TGTGCCAGCAGCTTAGTCCCCGATGAGCAGTTCTTC

J gene: TRBJ2-7
D gene: -
clone size: -
V gene: TRBV5-1
CDR3 protein: CASSFYSTYEQYF
CDR3 DNA: TGCGCCAGCAGCTTCTACTCGACCTACGAGCAGTACTTC

J gene: TRBJ1-1
D gene: TRBD1
clone size: -
V gene: TRBV6-6
CDR3 protein: CASSYFDRDATEAFF
CDR3 DNA: TGTGCCAGCAGTTACTTTGACAGGGATGCCACTGAAGCTTTCTTT

J gene: TRBJ2-5
D gene: TRBD1
clone size: -
V gene: TRBV5-1
CDR3 protein: CASRQGQETQYF
CDR3 DNA: TGCGCCAGCAGACAGGGGCAAGAGACCCAGTACTTC

J gene: TRBJ1-2
D gene: -
clone size: -
V gene: TRBV5-6
CDR3 protein: CASSIPGQCNYGYTF
CDR3 DNA: TGTGCCAGCAGCATACCCGGACAGTGCAACTATGGCTACACCTTC

J gene: TRBJ1-5
D gene: -
clone size: many
V gene: TRBV20-1
CDR3 protein: CSASQFLNQPQHF
CDR3 DNA: TGCAGTGCGTCACAGTTCTTGAATCAGCCCCAGCATTTT

J gene: TRBJ2-3
D gene: -
clone size: -
V gene: TRBV7-9
CDR3 protein: CATSSRQWGRGFTDMQYF
CDR3 DNA: TGTGCCACCAGCTCGAGACAGTGGGGTCGTGGATTCACAGATATGCAGTATTTT

J gene: TRBJ2-7
D gene: TRBD2
clone size: -
V gene: TRBV20-1
CDR3 protein: CSARGPSGRSYEQCF
CDR3 DNA: TGCAGTGCTAGGGGGCCTAGCGGTCGCTCCTACGAGCAGTGCTTC